This TCR beta chain was obtained from a study of blood T cell repertoires in COVID-19. Recruits, aged roughly 18 to 95 years, lived in 20 to 30 US areas. Under the authors' procedure: Amplification of reference gene primers was used by the study to estimate nucleated cell counts. Clones were read by immunoSEQ multiplex PCR, and TCRdb kept only the in-frame ones, dropping some. Clone size and the V and J calls come from that table; the DNA yielded D and trimming. The sample shows some 390,000 clones, 80% to 90% of them seen only once. The CDR3 length is 14 residues. CDR1 is PRHDT and CDR2 is FYEKMQ in the germline V gene (reference sequence). V was clipped by 8 bases and J by 1 base; unmatched bases: 4.

Sequencing was performed on PBMCs or T cells enriched from blood (not recorded which). The receptor comes from a man younger than 45 who had recovered from COVID-19. This chain uses TRBV13 with TRBJ2-2; 7 bases map to TRBD2. In DNA form, the CDR3 reads TGTGCCAGCCGAGGCGGGGGGAACACCGGGGAGCTGTTTTTT. It encodes CASRGGGNTGELFF.